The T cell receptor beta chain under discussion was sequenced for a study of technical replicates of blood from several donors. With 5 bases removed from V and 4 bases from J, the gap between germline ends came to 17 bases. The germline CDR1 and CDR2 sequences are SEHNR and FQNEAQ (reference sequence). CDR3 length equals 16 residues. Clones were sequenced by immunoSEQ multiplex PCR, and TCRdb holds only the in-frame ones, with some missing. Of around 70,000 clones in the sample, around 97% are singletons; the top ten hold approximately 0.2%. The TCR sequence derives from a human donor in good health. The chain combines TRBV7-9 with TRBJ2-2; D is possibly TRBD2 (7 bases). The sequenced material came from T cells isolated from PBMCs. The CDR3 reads CASSPSAGASTGELFF. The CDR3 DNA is TGTGCCAGCAGCCCCTCGGCGGGGGCTAGCACCGGGGAGCTGTTTTTT. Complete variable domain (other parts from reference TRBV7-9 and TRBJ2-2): DTGVSQNPRHKITKRGQNVTFRCDPISEHNRLYWYRQTLGQGPEFLTYFQNEAQLEKSRLLSDRFSAERPKGSFSTLEIQRTEQGDSAMYLCASSPSAGASTGELFFGEGSRLTVL.